This T cell receptor beta chain came from a study of blood T cell repertoires in COVID-19. Study overall: Researchers got acute and convalescent COVID-19 samples from the United States, Italy and Spain. T cells, B-cell-depleted T cells, or PBMCs supplied cDNA or gDNA.

This CDR3 has 17 residues. Source study methods: Reference gene primer amplification in the assay estimated nucleated cell counts. TCRdb's copy holds only in-frame clones and misses some; the assay was immunoSEQ multiplex PCR. V and J calls and clone size are as listed in that table; D and trimming were resolved from the DNA. Among over 150,000 clones listed, more than 80% were seen once. The clonotype was recovered from a man aged 45-60 years with acute or convalescent COVID-19. Sequencing used peripheral blood. J is TRBJ2-1 and V is TRBV21-1; the table's D call of TRBD2 was not tested on the DNA. TRBV21-1 is marked as a pseudogene. The CDR3 nucleotides read TGTGCCAGCAGCTACGAGAGACTAGCGGGAGGGCTCGATGAGCAGTTCTTC. Translated, it gives CASSYERLAGGLDEQFF.